This T cell receptor (beta chain) emerged from a study of cytomegalovirus exposure and HLA in healthy donors. Study details: Earlier, 150 million to 200 million T cells were analyzed, and approximately 110 million unique TCR beta sequences were found among them.

As to this clone: What it recognizes is unknown.

This CDR3 comprises 13 residues. V was trimmed by 3 bases and J by 8 bases, leaving 13 bases between them. The V gene's germline CDR1 is MNHEY and CDR2 SMNVEV (reference sequence). Study results and caveats: Later on, an analysis tied 15,000 to 20,000 TCR beta sequences to HLA alleles at 0.05 false discovery rate. Investigators reported under 200 TCR beta chains as tied to cytomegalovirus.

The donors gave bone marrow, and they were healthy. The PCR ran on 60 Vbeta and 13 Jbeta primers. Profiling relied on immunoSEQ multiplex PCR, and the TCRdb table lists in-frame clones only, not all of them. The repertoire holds roughly 220,000 clones, with roughly 70% as singletons. The chain links TRBV27 to TRBJ1-2, with D tentatively TRBD1 (5 bases). The sample consisted of PBMCs. This clonotype originated in a woman in her 30s in good health and CMV-seronegative. As DNA, the CDR3 is TGTGCCAGCAGTTTCGGGCAGGGCCTCGGCTACACCTTC. It yields the protein CASSFGQGLGYTF.